Listed here are 5 T cell receptor beta chains from one sample, sequenced in a study of beta chain features in type 1 diabetes. Every isolated RNA sample was fully reverse transcribed, so sequencing captured expressed TCRB transcripts. The method was immunoSEQ multiplex PCR; TCRdb's version includes in-frame clones alone and lacks a portion of them. The profile shows about 350,000 clones, roughly a fifth of them singletons. The sequenced material came from naive CD4+ T cells from blood. These receptors all come from a woman between 18 and 29 years old in good health.

The chain joins TRBV5-1 to TRBJ2-1; 11 bases align to TRBD2. Trimming removed 2 bases from V and 9 bases from J; junction bases left unmatched: 7. The CDR3 covers 15 residues. Germline V lookup: CDR1 SGHRS, CDR2 YFSETQ. The CDR3 DNA is TGCGCCAGCAGCTTTCTAGCGGGGGGTGACGGTGAGCAGTTCTTC. Protein: CASSFLAGGDGEQFF.

This clone appeared a few times. The rearrangement joins TRBV4-2 to TRBJ2-7, with D possibly matching TRBD1 (6 bases). Trimming shortened V by 2 bases and J by 0 bases, and 17 bases separated the two germline ends. Germline values: CDR1 LGHNA, CDR2 YNFKEQ. The CDR3 is made up of 17 amino acids. The CDR3 DNA reads as TGTGCCAGCAGCCAATACAGGGTGAGGGGAGACTCCTACGAGCAGTACTTC. Protein sequence: CASSQYRVRGDSYEQYF.

Only a few counts were recorded for this clone. The chain couples TRBV7-9 to TRBJ2-1; the D gene is possibly TRBD2 (6 bases). CDR3 length: 14 residues. Germline CDR1 and CDR2: SEHNR and FQNEAQ (reference sequence). The V end was cut by 8 bases, the J end by 0 bases, with 11 bases between. The CDR3 protein is CASSRGSSYNEQFF. DNA for the CDR3: TGTGCCAGCTCTCGGGGGAGCTCCTACAATGAGCAGTTCTTC.

This clone was observed a few times. This chain connects TRBV4-2 to TRBJ2-2, with D unclear. The CDR3 runs 15 residues. Trimming removed 0 bases at V and 4 bases at J, with 9 bases between. CDR1 and CDR2 (germline): LGHNA, YNFKEQ. CDR3 in DNA: TGTGCCAGCAGCCAAGAGGCGGCGTCCACCGGGGAGCTGTTTTTT. The encoded protein is CASSQEAASTGELFF.

This clone was recorded a few times. The chain uses TRBV10-3 and TRBJ2-7, with D tentatively TRBD2 (5 bases). This CDR3 comprises 14 residues. V lost 3 bases, J lost 4 bases, and 13 bases lay in between. Germline loops: CDR1 ENHRY, CDR2 SYGVKD. CDR3: CAISDPGRGYEQYF. CDR3 DNA sequence: TGTGCCATCAGTGACCCAGGACGGGGTTACGAGCAGTACTTC.